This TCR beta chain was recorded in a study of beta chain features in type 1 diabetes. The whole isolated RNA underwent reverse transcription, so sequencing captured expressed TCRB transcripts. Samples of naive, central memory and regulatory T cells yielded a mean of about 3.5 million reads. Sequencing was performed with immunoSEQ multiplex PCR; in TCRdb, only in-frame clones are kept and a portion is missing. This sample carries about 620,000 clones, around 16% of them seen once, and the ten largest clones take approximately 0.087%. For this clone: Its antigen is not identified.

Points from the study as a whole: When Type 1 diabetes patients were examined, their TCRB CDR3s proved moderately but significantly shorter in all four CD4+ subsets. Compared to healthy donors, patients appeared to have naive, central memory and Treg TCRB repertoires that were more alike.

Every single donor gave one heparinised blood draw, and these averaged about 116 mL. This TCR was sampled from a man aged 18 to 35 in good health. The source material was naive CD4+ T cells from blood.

In DNA form, the CDR3 reads TGTGCCAGCAGGGGCCGGGGGACCCAGTACTTC. Its translation is CASRGRGTQYF. The rearrangement links TRBV13 to TRBJ2-5; perhaps TRBD2 as D (5 bases). The CDR3 contains 11 residues. Per germline, CDR1 PRHDT and CDR2 FYEKMQ (reference sequence). V was clipped by 6 bases and J by 7 bases, with 9 bases between them.